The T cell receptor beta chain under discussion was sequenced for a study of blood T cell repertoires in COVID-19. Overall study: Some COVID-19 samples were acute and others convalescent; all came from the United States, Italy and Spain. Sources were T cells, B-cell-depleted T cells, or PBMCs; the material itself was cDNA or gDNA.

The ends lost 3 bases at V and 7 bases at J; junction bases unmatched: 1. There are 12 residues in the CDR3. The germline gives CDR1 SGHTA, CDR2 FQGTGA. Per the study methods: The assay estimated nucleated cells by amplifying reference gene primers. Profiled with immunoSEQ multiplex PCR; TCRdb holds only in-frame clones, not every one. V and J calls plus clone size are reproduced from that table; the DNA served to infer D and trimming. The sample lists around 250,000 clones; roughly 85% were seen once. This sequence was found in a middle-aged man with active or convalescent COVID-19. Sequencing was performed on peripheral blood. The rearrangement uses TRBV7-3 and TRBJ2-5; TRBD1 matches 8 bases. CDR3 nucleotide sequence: TGTGCCAGCAGCTTCACAGGGGGGACCCAGTACTTC. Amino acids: CASSFTGGTQYF.